This T cell receptor (beta chain) originates from a study of blood T cell repertoires in COVID-19. Here immunoSEQ multiplex PCR was the method, and the copy in TCRdb shows in-frame clones only, minus some. The table has 55,000 to 75,000 clones, about 80% seen once. The germline gives CDR1 LNHDA, CDR2 SQIVND (reference sequence). The CDR3 length is 14 residues. V lost 5 bases and J lost 2, with 12 bases in between. The TCR originated in an older man who had recovered from COVID-19. Input material: peripheral blood. This chain links TRBV19 with TRBJ2-5, with D possibly being TRBD1 (5 bases). The CDR3 region is CASSVNAGQETQYF. CDR3 in DNA: TGTGCCAGTAGTGTCAATGCAGGGCAAGAGACCCAGTACTTC.